Presented here are 8 T cell receptor beta chains from one specimen sequenced in a study of blood T cell repertoires in COVID-19. Libraries were prepared by immunoSEQ multiplex PCR; TCRdb keeps only in-frame clonotypes and omits some of them. Found here are about 150,000 clones, less than 90% of them singletons; the top ten hold more than 2%. The sample was peripheral blood. The receptors stem from a woman between 70 and 85 years old with acute or convalescent COVID-19.

The chain uses TRBV3-1 (or the pseudogene TRBV3-2) and TRBJ2-3; D uncertain. V was cut by 4 bases and J by 5 bases, with 4 bases left in between. The CDR3 is 11 residues long. Germline V gene data show CDR1 as LGHDT and CDR2 as YNNKEL (reference sequence). The CDR3 DNA follows: TGTGCCAGCAGCCGTCAAGATACGCAGTATTTT. It encodes CASSRQDTQYF.

The chain has TRBV19 and TRBJ1-4, with D possibly TRBD1 on 6 matching bases. Germline V gene data show CDR1 as LNHDA and CDR2 as SQIVND (reference sequence). V shed 6 bases and J shed 5 bases, with 22 bases lying between them. This CDR3 is built from 17 residues. In DNA, the CDR3 is TGTGCCAGTAGCTTACAGGGCGCCCGTAGACAAAATGAAAAACTGTTTTTT. It encodes CASSLQGARRQNEKLFF.

The table lists this clone with a count of one. The chain uses TRBV7-8 and TRBJ1-4; D is uncertain. The CDR3 has 14 residues. Trimming pared 2 bases from V and 4 bases from J, leaving 8 bases between. CDR1 and CDR2 from the germline V gene are SGHVS and FQNEAQ. The CDR3 here is CASSLSVSNEKLFF. CDR3 bases: TGTGCCAGCAGCTTAAGTGTCAGTAATGAAAAACTGTTTTTT.

The V gene is TRBV18, the J gene TRBJ2-7; 9 nucleotides match TRBD1. CDR1 and CDR2 from the germline V gene are KGHSH and LQKENI. There are 15 residues in the CDR3. The ends lost 6 bases at V and 4 bases at J; junction bases unmatched: 10. The CDR3: CASSRPGQGVYEQYF. In nucleotides, the CDR3 is TGTGCCAGCTCTCGTCCGGGACAGGGCGTGTACGAGCAGTACTTC.

This clone came up once. The rearrangement uses TRBV28 and TRBJ2-4; 10 bases align to TRBD1. V trimming: 3 bases; J trimming: 7 bases; junction bases outside the gene matches: 9. The CDR3 runs 16 residues. Germline CDR1 and CDR2: MDHEN and SYDVKM. The CDR3 nucleotides are TGTGCCAGCAGTTTCTTACGGGGACAGGGGCGGAACATTCAGTACTTC. Translation gives CASSFLRGQGRNIQYF.

There are a few counts of this clone. The chain uses TRBV4-1 and TRBJ1-3, with D possibly being TRBD1 (6 bases). CDR3 length equals 16 residues. CDR1 and CDR2 from the germline V gene are MGHRA and YSYEKL. Trimming took off 1 base at V and 4 bases at J, with 14 bases between the two ends. The chain's CDR3 is CASSQGGGPDGNTIYF. CDR3 coding DNA: TGCGCCAGCAGCCAAGGCGGGGGCCCCGACGGAAACACCATATATTTT.

The chain combines TRBV6-2 or TRBV6-3 with TRBJ1-1; D perhaps matches TRBD1 (6 bases). Germline V lookup: CDR1 MNHEY, CDR2 SVGEGT. The CDR3 has 15 residues. Trimming stripped 5 bases from V and 0 bases from J, with 13 bases between. DNA of the CDR3: TGTGCCAGCAGTGGGGCAGGGGAAGTGAACACTGAAGCTTTCTTT. It codes for CASSGAGEVNTEAFF.

The CDR3 region is CASSKWTGSTDTQYF. The CDR3 DNA sequence: TGTGCCAGCAGTAAATGGACAGGGAGCACAGATACGCAGTATTTT. The rearrangement joins TRBV7-2 to TRBJ2-3, with 8 bases lining up with TRBD1. Germline trimming cut 6 bases from V and 0 bases from J; bases unmatched to any gene: 5. Germline values: CDR1 SGHTA, CDR2 FQGNSA. The CDR3 consists of 15 residues.